This T cell receptor (beta chain) was retrieved from a study of blood T cells in healthy people across ages. It was with a sample-barcoded 5' primer and a J-beta primer mix that a second PCR of about 6 to 12 cycles was run. A 12-random-nucleotide template-switch adaptor tagged each cDNA molecule. Using its own MiXCR run on the 5' RACE reads, TCRdb lists one record per CDR3 protein. The table shows 1,300,000 or so distinct CDR3 sequences, with approximately 59% occurring only once. Each sample used at least 6 million PBMCs. In its sample, this clonotype was seen a few times. V was clipped by 0 bases and J by 2 bases, with 11 bases between them. Germline lookup yields CDR1 SGHAT and CDR2 FQNNGV. The CDR3 covers 15 residues.

J is TRBJ2-7 and V is TRBV11-2, with D unresolved. Material for sequencing was blood. The sequence came from a man younger than 35 in good health. The CDR3 sequence is CASSLDVTLTYEQYF. The CDR3 DNA follows: TGTGCCAGCAGCTTAGATGTGACTCTTACCTACGAGCAGTACTTC.